This is a list of T cell receptor beta chains from one sample in a study of blood T cell repertoires in COVID-19. TCRdb's copy holds only in-frame clones and misses some; the assay was immunoSEQ multiplex PCR. The table lists about 310,000 clones, around 87% of them singletons. Sequenced input: peripheral blood. The source is a man between 65 and 85 years old with acute or convalescent COVID-19. Each CDR3 is given with its conserved first and last residue. A D gene is named only where the DNA matches it firmly. Not every row has a clone size; where given, it reads once, few, many or a size class.

D	V	size	J	DNA	CDR3
-	TRBV7-8	-	TRBJ1-6	TGTGCCAGCAGCCCGCCGGCGGGGTACGGTTCACCCCTCCACTTT	CASSPPAGYGSPLHF
-	TRBV5-1	-	TRBJ2-6	TGCGCCAGCAGCCCCTCGGGGACTGGGGCCAACGTCCTGACTTTC	CASSPSGTGANVLTF
TRBD2	TRBV7-2	-	TRBJ2-7	TGTGCCAGCAGCTTAGAGAGGTGGGGGACTAGCGGTGACGAGCAGTACTTC	CASSLERWGTSGDEQYF
-	TRBV4-1	few	TRBJ1-2	TGCGCCAGCAGCCAACCTAGAACGACGACAGGCCGGTTGGGGTTGGGTTATGGCTACACCTTC	CASSQPRTTTGRLGLGYGYTF
TRBD1	TRBV4-1	-	TRBJ2-1	TGCGCCAGCAGCCAAAAGGAAACAGGGGGTGGTGAGCAGTTCTTC	CASSQKETGGGEQFF
-	TRBV6-2/TRBV6-3	-	TRBJ2-2	TGTGCCAGCAGCCAAAACAGGGTTTGGCTGTTTTTT	CASSQNRVWLFF
-	TRBV11-2	-	TRBJ2-1	TGTGCCAGCAGCCAACTCGAATTGCGGCGGCCTTCCTACAATGAGCAGTTCTTC	CASSQLELRRPSYNEQFF
-	TRBV7-9	-	TRBJ1-4	TGTGCCAGCAGCTTAGGAGGAACATCGGCCGAAAAACTGTTTTTT	CASSLGGTSAEKLFF
-	TRBV18	-	TRBJ2-2	TGTGCCAGCTCACCGCGCAGACTAGTACAGAACACCGGGGAGCTGTTTTTT	CASSPRRLVQNTGELFF
TRBD1	TRBV7-2	-	TRBJ2-7	TGTGCCAGCAGCTTACCTCCGACAGGGTTTGACGAGCAGTACTTC	CASSLPPTGFDEQYF
TRBD2	TRBV9	-	TRBJ2-1	TGTGCCAGCAGCGTTCACTTAACTAGCGGCGCCTCTGATGAGCAGTTCTTC	CASSVHLTSGASDEQFF
TRBD1	TRBV5-6	-	TRBJ2-5	TGTGCCAGCAGCTTGGGGACAGGGGACGAGACCCAGTACTTC	CASSLGTGDETQYF
-	TRBV3-1/TRBV3-2	-	TRBJ1-5	TGTGCCAGCAGCCCAGGGTCCGGTGCCAATCAGCCCCAGCATTTT	CASSPGSGANQPQHF
-	TRBV2	-	TRBJ2-5	TGTGCCAGCAAACAGCTCCAAGAGACCCAGTACTTC	CASKQLQETQYF
-	TRBV28	few	TRBJ2-5	TGTGCCAGCAGATCAGGGGGACTGCAAGAGACCCAGTACTTC	CASRSGGLQETQYF
-	TRBV5-1	few	TRBJ2-6	TGCGCCAGCAGCGCAACAGGGTTAGGATACTCTGGGGCCAACGTCCTGACTTTC	CASSATGLGYSGANVLTF
TRBD1	TRBV5-1	few	TRBJ2-1	TGCGCCAGCACCCCTAATAGACAGGGGGTCAATGAGCAGTTCTTC	CASTPNRQGVNEQFF
-	TRBV4-2	-	TRBJ2-4	TGTGCCAGCAGCCAAGATAAGACGGCGGGTCGAAACATTCAGTACTTC	CASSQDKTAGRNIQYF
TRBD1	TRBV4-2	-	TRBJ2-7	TGTGCCAGCAGCCAACGGGACAGGGGGGACTACGAGCAGTACTTC	CASSQRDRGDYEQYF
-	TRBV19	-	TRBJ1-6	TGTGCCAGTAGTATTCAATGGGCTCGATCACCCCTCCACTTT	CASSIQWARSPLHF
TRBD1	TRBV7-3	-	TRBJ1-2	TGTGCCAGCAGCTCCGGGGAGTCGGGGACAGTCTACACCTTC	CASSSGESGTVYTF
TRBD1	TRBV5-8	-	TRBJ2-1	TGTGCCAGCAGCTATGGACAGGGCTCCTACAATGAGCAGTTCTTC	CASSYGQGSYNEQFF
-	TRBV12-3/TRBV12-4	-	TRBJ2-2	TGTGCCAGCAGTTCCTCCGGGGAGCTGTTTTTT	CASSSSGELFF
TRBD1	TRBV6-5	-	TRBJ1-2	TGTGCCAGCCGAAGGGACAGGCGCTCTAACTATGGCTACACCTTC	CASRRDRRSNYGYTF
-	TRBV15	-	TRBJ2-2	TGTGCCACCAGTATAAGGGGTGGGGAGCTGTTTTTT	CATSIRGGELFF
TRBD2	TRBV30	few	TRBJ2-1	TGTGCCTGGAGTGTAACTAGCGGCAATGAGCAGTTCTTC	CAWSVTSGNEQFF
TRBD1	TRBV28	once	TRBJ1-2	TGTGCCAGCAGTTCGATCTCCGGGACAGGGGTTTACGGCTACACCTTC	CASSSISGTGVYGYTF
-	TRBV14	-	TRBJ2-1	TGTGCCAGCAGCCAACTAGCCAGCTCCTACAATGAGCAGTTCTTC	CASSQLASSYNEQFF
TRBD2	TRBV7-2	-	TRBJ2-2	TGTGCCAGCAGCTTAGTAGGGGGGCTAGCGGGATATGGCGGGGAGCTGTTTTTT	CASSLVGGLAGYGGELFF
TRBD1	TRBV4-2	-	TRBJ1-1	TGTGCCAGCAGCCCGGACAGGGGTAGCACTGAAGCTTTCTTT	CASSPDRGSTEAFF
TRBD1	TRBV19	-	TRBJ1-5	TGTGCCAGTAGGATATGGGGGGACAGGGCGTCTCAGCCCCAGCATTTT	CASRIWGDRASQPQHF
-	TRBV5-4	-	TRBJ2-1	TGTGCCAGCAGCCCCGAATATTCCGGTTGGCAGTTCTTC	CASSPEYSGWQFF
-	TRBV6-5	-	TRBJ2-7	TGTGCCAGCAGCCGTACCGGTGGAGGGGAAGAGCAGTACTTC	CASSRTGGGEEQYF
-	TRBV28	few	TRBJ1-6	TGTGCCAGCAGGGGGGAACGGGGAGGTTCACCCCTCCACTTT	CASRGERGGSPLHF
TRBD1	TRBV27	-	TRBJ1-1	TGTGCCAGCAGTTTATCCAGGGGGCTCACTGAAGCTTTCTTT	CASSLSRGLTEAFF
-	TRBV7-9	-	TRBJ2-7	TGTGCCAGCACCCCCTGGGACATAACCTCCTACGAGCAGTACTTC	CASTPWDITSYEQYF
-	TRBV2	-	TRBJ2-3	TGTGCCAGCACGGGGAGAAAAGGAGATACGCAGTATTTT	CASTGRKGDTQYF
TRBD1	TRBV18	-	TRBJ2-7	TGTGCCAGCTCACCGGGACAGGGGCCCTACGAGCAGTACTTC	CASSPGQGPYEQYF
TRBD1	TRBV4-1	-	TRBJ2-7	TGCGCCAGCAGCCCCCGGGACAGAGGATCCTACGAGCAGTACTTC	CASSPRDRGSYEQYF
TRBD1	TRBV2	-	TRBJ1-6	TGTGCCAGCAGCTCAGCCGGGACAGGGCTTAATTCACCCCTCCACTTT	CASSSAGTGLNSPLHF
-	TRBV5-1	-	TRBJ2-7	TGCGCCAGCAGCTTGGCCAGGGTTCCCAGCGAGCAGTACTTC	CASSLARVPSEQYF
TRBD2	TRBV28	-	TRBJ2-7	TGTGCCAGCAGTCTGACTAGCGGGAGGTACGAGCAGTACTTC	CASSLTSGRYEQYF
-	TRBV30	-	TRBJ2-1	TGTGCCTGGACCCAGACTGGGGCGGGAAGGTTCAATGAGCAGTTCTTC	CAWTQTGAGRFNEQFF
-	TRBV19	-	TRBJ2-4	TGTGCCAGTATAGGATACAGGGAAACGGACATTCAGTACTTC	CASIGYRETDIQYF
-	TRBV18	once	TRBJ2-3	TGTGCCAGCTCACCACAAGCATACGGGATCGGCACAGATACGCAGTATTTT	CASSPQAYGIGTDTQYF